This TCR beta chain derives from a study of CD8+ T cells in alopecia areata. Findings and limits, study-wide: Against the mouse data, patients shared TCRs less clearly, possibly for HLA reasons. Scalp repertoires also include resident alphabeta T cells from normal skin. Researchers report lesional scalp, most notably alopecia totalis/universalis, outstripped normal scalp in clonality.

Researchers gathered lesional scalp punch biopsies and peripheral blood from patients with alopecia areata. A word on this clone: Antigen: not known.

Trimming took off 1 base at V and 5 bases at J, with 8 bases between the two ends. The length of the CDR3 is 12 residues. Germline CDR1 is SQVTM and CDR2 is ANQGSEA. Extraction of RNA preceded its reverse transcription into cDNA, which served as the sequencing template. Profiling relied on immunoSEQ multiplex PCR, and the TCRdb table lists in-frame clones only, not all of them. The top ten hold roughly a tenth of the sample, which has approximately 120,000 clones, approximately 47% seen once. Sequenced: NKG2D-low CD8+ T cells sorted from blood. The TCR originated in a human donor with alopecia areata. The V and J genes are TRBV29-1 and TRBJ1-1, with a tentative D call TRBD1 (5 bases). CDR3 in amino acids: CSVEGRQTEAFF. In DNA, the CDR3 is TGCAGCGTTGAAGGACGACAGACTGAAGCTTTCTTT.